This TCR beta chain stems from a study of shared clonotypes between healthy human individuals. The germline gives CDR1 SGHNT, CDR2 YENEEA. With 5 bases removed from V and 0 bases from J, the gap between germline ends came to 17 bases. This CDR3 contains 17 residues. Study results and limitations: Across subsets, estimated richness was generally greater for naive than for memory populations.

Notes on this clone: The antigen is not known.

For sorted subsets, approximately 200 ng DNA per replicate equaled around 28,000 T cell genomes. The repertoire was sequenced with immunoSEQ multiplex PCR; TCRdb's copy has only in-frame clones and lacks some. Among over 850,000 clones listed, around 82% were seen once. Source material: memory CD4+ T cells from PBMCs. As for subset: CD45RA-negative fraction. The V and J genes are TRBV11-3 and TRBJ2-1; maybe TRBD2 (5 bases). The clonotype originates from a man younger than 35 in good health. Some clones in this sample may be carry-over from other donors' samples. CDR3 DNA: TGTGCCAGCAGCGTTTCGAGCGGCTTGAGCTCCTACAATGAGCAGTTCTTC. It encodes CASSVSSGLSSYNEQFF.